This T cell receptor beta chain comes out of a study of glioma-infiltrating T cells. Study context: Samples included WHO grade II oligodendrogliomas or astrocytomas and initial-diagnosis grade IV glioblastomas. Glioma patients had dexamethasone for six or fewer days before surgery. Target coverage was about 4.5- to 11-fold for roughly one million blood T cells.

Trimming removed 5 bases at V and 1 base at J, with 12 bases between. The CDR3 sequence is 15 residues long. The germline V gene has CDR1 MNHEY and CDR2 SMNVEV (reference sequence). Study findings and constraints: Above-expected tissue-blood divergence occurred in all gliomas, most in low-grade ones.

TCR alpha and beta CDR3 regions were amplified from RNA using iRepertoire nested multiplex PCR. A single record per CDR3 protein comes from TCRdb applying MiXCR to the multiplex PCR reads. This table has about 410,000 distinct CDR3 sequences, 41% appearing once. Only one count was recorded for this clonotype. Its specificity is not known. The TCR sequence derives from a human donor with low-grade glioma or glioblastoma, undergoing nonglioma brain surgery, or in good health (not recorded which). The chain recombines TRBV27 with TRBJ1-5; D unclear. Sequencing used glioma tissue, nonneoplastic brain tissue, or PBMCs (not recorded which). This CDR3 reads CASSGRGISNQPQHF. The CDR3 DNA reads TGTGCCAGCAGTGGTCGGGGTATCAGCAATCAGCCCCAGCATTTT.